The clone carrying this T cell receptor beta chain was observed a few times. Its specificity is not known. The table came from immunoSEQ multiplex PCR; TCRdb's copy has only in-frame clones and leaves some out. This table has some 1,600 clones, around three fifths appearing once. The sample originates from a study of immune cell composition in non-small cell lung cancer. Whole-study findings and limits: Shared sequences between tumour-reactive and dominant in vivo clones were not proven.

Normal lung sampling was at least 3 cm from the tumour, as distant as possible. Template was genomic DNA from frozen, unsorted single-cell suspensions. The origin of this receptor is a human donor with non-small cell lung cancer. The source material was non-adjacent lung tissue.

CDR3 DNA: TGTGCCTGGAGTAAAGGGGCCTCCAGCCAGCCCCAGCATTTT. Protein: CAWSKGASSQPQHF. This chain joins TRBV30 and TRBJ1-5; possibly TRBD1 for D (5 bases). Germline V gene data show CDR1 as GTSNPN and CDR2 as SVGIG (reference sequence). CDR3 length equals 14 residues. With 2 bases removed from V and 7 bases from J, the gap between germline ends came to 15 bases.